This TCR beta chain was sequenced in a study of post-analysis software for immune sequencing data. Findings and limits, study-wide: TRBV5-6, TRBV5-1 and TRBV20-1 belonged to a set of about 5 TRBV segments that were more frequent in patients than controls. Significantly lower normalized Chao1 diversity was found in patients with multiple sclerosis relative to controls.

Built from TCR beta cDNA, the libraries had unique molecular identifiers in them. From the PCR reads, TCRdb called clonotypes with MiXCR, one entry per CDR3 protein. The top ten hold 4% to 5% of the sample, which has some 800,000 distinct CDR3 sequences, more than 45% seen once. As concerns this clonotype: Its antigen is undetermined.

Trimming stripped 1 base from V and 3 bases from J, with 1 base between. Germline lookup yields CDR1 KGHDR and CDR2 SFDVKD. The CDR3 extends over 12 amino acids. This chain links TRBV24-1 with TRBJ2-3; D unclear. This receptor was taken from a girl under 18 with multiple sclerosis. Sequences were obtained from blood. CDR3 DNA sequence: TGTGCCACCAGTGATTTTACAGATACGCAGTATTTT. Translated: CATSDFTDTQYF.